This is a list of T cell receptor beta chains from one sample in a study of cytomegalovirus exposure and HLA in healthy donors. Sequencing was performed with immunoSEQ multiplex PCR; in TCRdb, only in-frame clones are kept and a portion is missing. Of 170,000 or so clones in the sample, approximately 82% were seen once. Sequencing was carried out using PBMCs. Every receptor here comes from a man aged 45-65 years in good health and CMV-seropositive. CDR3s include the opening cysteine and the closing phenylalanine or tryptophan. Each record gives: V gene, J gene, CDR3 protein.

V: TRBV15; J: TRBJ2-2; CDR3: CATSMGGGDTGELFF
V: TRBV18; J: TRBJ2-1; CDR3: CASSPRTSGSNEQFF
V: TRBV28; J: TRBJ1-1; CDR3: CASSPPRGEAFF
V: TRBV5-6; J: TRBJ2-2; CDR3: CASSSSEAGLAGELFF
V: TRBV5-6; J: TRBJ2-7; CDR3: CASSPRQVAYEQYF
V: TRBV6-1; J: TRBJ1-2; CDR3: CASTRDRDYGYTF
V: TRBV6-1; J: TRBJ1-1; CDR3: CASSRDKNTEAFF
V: TRBV4-1; J: TRBJ2-1; CDR3: CASSHPLAGALGEQFF
V: TRBV13; J: TRBJ1-6; CDR3: CASSLRTGGNSPLHF
V: TRBV25-1; J: TRBJ2-7; CDR3: CASSHPWEGHEQYF
V: TRBV2; J: TRBJ1-5; CDR3: CASSNNRGNQPQHF
V: TRBV6-5; J: TRBJ2-2; CDR3: CASSPDRSGTGELFF
V: TRBV19; J: TRBJ2-5; CDR3: CASRRTGQETQYF
V: TRBV11-3; J: TRBJ2-3; CDR3: CASSRLGTDTQYF
V: TRBV7-8; J: TRBJ1-2; CDR3: CASSLGTDSWGYTF
V: TRBV19; J: TRBJ1-1; CDR3: CASSTGTGWTEAFF
V: TRBV6-4; J: TRBJ2-1; CDR3: CASSDSGGSSYNEQFF
V: TRBV19; J: TRBJ1-2; CDR3: CASSIVTLYGYTF
V: TRBV5-6; J: TRBJ1-5; CDR3: CASSLEGVDNQPQHF
V: TRBV7-8; J: TRBJ2-4; CDR3: CASSPEDRGVNIQYF
V: TRBV4-1; J: TRBJ1-1; CDR3: CASSLGTGTEAFF
V: TRBV4-1; J: TRBJ1-6; CDR3: CASSYTHSYNSPLHF
V: TRBV5-1; J: TRBJ1-1; CDR3: CASSSGQGRLNTEAFF
V: TRBV6-5; J: TRBJ1-1; CDR3: CASSYREDTEAFF
V: TRBV4-2; J: TRBJ2-3; CDR3: CASRQTSGSTDTQYF
V: TRBV2; J: TRBJ1-3; CDR3: CASTAGGAAGNTIYF
V: TRBV5-1; J: TRBJ1-2; CDR3: CASSLADYYGYTF
V: TRBV18; J: TRBJ2-2; CDR3: CASSGVNTGELFF
V: TRBV9; J: TRBJ1-6; CDR3: CASSAGGSYNSPLHF
V: TRBV11-2; J: TRBJ1-4; CDR3: CASSSPGQGKEKLFF
V: TRBV4-1; J: TRBJ2-2; CDR3: CASSQDITGGYTGELFF
V: TRBV7-7; J: TRBJ2-5; CDR3: CASSVQGGETQYF
V: TRBV5-1; J: TRBJ2-2; CDR3: CASSRDRGTGELFF
V: TRBV10-3; J: TRBJ1-5; CDR3: CAVSGTGVQPQHF
V: TRBV29-1; J: TRBJ1-2; CDR3: CSVDETDNLWGYTF
V: TRBV6-5; J: TRBJ1-2; CDR3: CASSYGRIQDGYTF
V: TRBV14; J: TRBJ1-5; CDR3: CASSQGLNQPQHF
V: TRBV9; J: TRBJ1-6; CDR3: CASSVLGGAGNSPLHF
V: TRBV6-1; J: TRBJ2-1; CDR3: CASSEANWGLGGRDEQFF
V: TRBV5-1; J: TRBJ1-4; CDR3: CASSLIGATNEKLFF
V: TRBV4-1; J: TRBJ1-2; CDR3: CASSQSRDRVYGYTF
V: TRBV6-4; J: TRBJ1-3; CDR3: CASSDSRQEPSGDTIYF
V: TRBV5-6; J: TRBJ1-1; CDR3: CASSDRVATEAFF
V: TRBV18; J: TRBJ2-2; CDR3: CASSPLAATRGTGELFF
V: TRBV2; J: TRBJ2-7; CDR3: CASSGDSYYYEQYF
V: TRBV7-9; J: TRBJ2-5; CDR3: CSSSLPRPWGVETQYF
V: TRBV19; J: TRBJ2-5; CDR3: CASTIKREALETQYF
V: TRBV4-2; J: TRBJ2-5; CDR3: CASSPQAASAETQYF
V: TRBV6-4; J: TRBJ1-1; CDR3: CASRVDRSTLEAFF
V: TRBV2; J: TRBJ2-3; CDR3: CASTVAGDTQYF
V: TRBV14; J: TRBJ2-1; CDR3: CASSQEGRDDNEQFF
V: TRBV4-1; J: TRBJ1-5; CDR3: CASSQDSTVYQPQHF
V: TRBV14; J: TRBJ1-1; CDR3: CASSQETSGAFF
V: TRBV6-5; J: TRBJ1-1; CDR3: CASSGGGAMPEAFF